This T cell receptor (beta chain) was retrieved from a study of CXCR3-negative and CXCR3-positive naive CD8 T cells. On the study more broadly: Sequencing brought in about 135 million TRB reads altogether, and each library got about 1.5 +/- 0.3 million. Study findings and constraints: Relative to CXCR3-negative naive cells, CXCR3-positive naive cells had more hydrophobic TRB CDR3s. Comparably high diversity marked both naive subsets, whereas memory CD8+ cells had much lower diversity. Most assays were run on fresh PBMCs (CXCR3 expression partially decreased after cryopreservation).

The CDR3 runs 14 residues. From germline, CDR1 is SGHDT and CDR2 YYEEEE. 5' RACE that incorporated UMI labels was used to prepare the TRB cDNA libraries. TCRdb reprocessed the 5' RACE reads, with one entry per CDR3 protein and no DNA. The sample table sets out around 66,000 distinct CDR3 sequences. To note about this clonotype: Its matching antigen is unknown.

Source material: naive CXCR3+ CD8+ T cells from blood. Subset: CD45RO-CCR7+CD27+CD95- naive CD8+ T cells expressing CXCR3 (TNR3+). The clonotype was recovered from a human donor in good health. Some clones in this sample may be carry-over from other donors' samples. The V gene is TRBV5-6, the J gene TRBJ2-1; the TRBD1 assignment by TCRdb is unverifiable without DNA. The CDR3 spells CASSLGGLYNEQFF.